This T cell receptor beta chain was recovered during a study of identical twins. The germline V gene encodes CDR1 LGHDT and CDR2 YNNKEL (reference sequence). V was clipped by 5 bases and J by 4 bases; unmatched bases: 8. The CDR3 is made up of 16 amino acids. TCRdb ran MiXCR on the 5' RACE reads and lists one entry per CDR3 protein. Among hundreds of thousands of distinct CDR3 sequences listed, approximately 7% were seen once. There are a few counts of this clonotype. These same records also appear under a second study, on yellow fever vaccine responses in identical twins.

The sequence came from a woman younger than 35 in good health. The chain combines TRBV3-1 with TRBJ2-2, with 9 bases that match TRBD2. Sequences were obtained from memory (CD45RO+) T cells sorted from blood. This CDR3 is CASSALGGLATGELFF. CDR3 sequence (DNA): TGTGCCAGCAGCGCCTTGGGGGGACTAGCCACCGGGGAGCTGTTTTTT.